This T cell receptor (beta chain) was sequenced for a study of T cell responses to AZD1222 COVID-19 vaccine. In the study overall: Second doses that came at about 4 or about 12 weeks were put together. General study findings and limits: Repertoire sampling happened only post peak T cell response. Nearly half of spike-specific TCRs reportedly go after variant regions that carry no mutations. Spike-specific TCR breadth rose after two AZD1222 doses, and depth rose as well.

Sequencing used immunoSEQ multiplex PCR; TCRdb keeps in-frame clones, though not all of them. Among about 87,000 clones listed, roughly 90% were seen once. Worth noting for this clone: What it binds is not known.

The receptor was isolated from an adult in good health. The source was peripheral blood, collected on day 0 of AZD1222 vaccination.

The DNA of the CDR3 is TGCGCCAGCAGCTTGGACCATATTGGAGTTGGGGAGCTGTTTTTT. Protein sequence: CASSLDHIGVGELFF. The rearrangement joins TRBV5-1 to TRBJ2-2; no clear D gene. CDR3 length: 15 residues. Looked up from germline, CDR1 is SGHRS and CDR2 is YFSETQ. The V end was cut by 0 bases, the J end by 8 bases, with 14 bases between.